The 21 T cell receptor beta chains below were found in one sample sequenced in a study of blood T cell repertoires in COVID-19. Sequencing was performed with immunoSEQ multiplex PCR; in TCRdb, only in-frame clones are kept and a portion is missing. Among 100,000 to 150,000 clones listed, about 84% were seen once. The source material was peripheral blood. All receptors come from a woman aged 55-75 years with acute or convalescent COVID-19.

This clone was detected once. This chain uses TRBV6-1 with TRBJ1-1; tentative D call: TRBD1 (6 bases). Trimming pared 4 bases from V and 1 base from J, leaving 10 bases between. Germline V gene lookup returns CDR1 MNHNS and CDR2 SASEGT. This CDR3 has 14 amino acids. CDR3 nucleotides: TGTGCCAGCAGTGTAGCACAGGGGAACACTGAAGCTTTCTTT. As protein: CASSVAQGNTEAFF.

V usage is TRBV2 and J usage is TRBJ1-5; 9 bases match TRBD1. The germline gives CDR1 SNHLY, CDR2 FYNNEI. The CDR3 loop spans 16 amino acids. Germline trimming cut 3 bases from V and 5 bases from J; bases unmatched to any gene: 8. Written as DNA, the CDR3 is TGTGCCAGCAGTGAGACAGGGGGTACGGGTTATCAGCCCCAGCATTTT. It codes for CASSETGGTGYQPQHF.

The chain combines TRBV28 with TRBJ1-2; a possible D gene is TRBD1 (6 bases). CDR1 is MDHEN and CDR2 is SYDVKM in the germline V gene. V gave up 10 bases and J gave up 2 bases, with 11 bases separating them. The CDR3 contains 12 residues. CDR3 region: CAISDRNYGYTF. DNA of the CDR3: TGTGCCATCTCAGACAGGAACTATGGCTACACCTTC.

This clone was detected a few times. The rearrangement links TRBV7-6 to TRBJ2-5, with TRBD1 matching 7 bases. The CDR3 is made up of 16 amino acids. V shed 1 base, J shed 3 bases, and the junction held 8 bases outside the gene matches. The germline CDR1 and CDR2 sequences are SGHVS and FNYEAQ. CDR3 sequence (DNA): TGTGCCAGCAGCTTAGTGTCCGGGACAGCAGAAGAGACCCAGTACTTC. This codes for CASSLVSGTAEETQYF.

The chain links TRBV28 to TRBJ1-3; no firm D call. Trimming pared 10 bases from V and 4 bases from J, leaving 11 bases between. The length of the CDR3 is 12 residues. Germline lookup yields CDR1 MDHEN and CDR2 SYDVKM. The CDR3 DNA reads TGTGCCACTGGAGGTGCGGGAAACACCATATATTTT. It yields the protein CATGGAGNTIYF. Full variable domain (outside the CDR3, taken from reference TRBV28 and TRBJ1-3): DVKVTQSSRYLVKRTGEKVFLECVQDMDHENMFWYRQDPGLGLRLIYFSYDVKMKEKGDIPEGYSVSREKKERFSLILESASTNQTSMYLCATGGAGNTIYFGEGSWLTVV.

In its sample, this clone was seen a few times. This chain joins TRBV7-9 and TRBJ2-3, with D possibly being TRBD2 (6 bases). The CDR3 runs to 17 residues. Trimming left V 3 bases short and J 0 bases short, with 16 bases between. In germline, CDR1 is SEHNR, CDR2 FQNEAQ (reference sequence). The CDR3 bases are TGTGCCAGCAGCTTTGGGAATAGCGGCCCTAGCACAGATACGCAGTATTTT. It is translated as CASSFGNSGPSTDTQYF.

This clone is a singleton in its sample. J is TRBJ2-5 and V is TRBV24-1; 10 bases map to TRBD1. Germline V CDR1 and CDR2: KGHDR, SFDVKD. The CDR3 totals 16 residues. Trimming at V came to 3 bases and at J to 5 bases, leaving 8 bases not matched to a gene. CDR3 region: CATSDADRGWRETQYF. The DNA of the CDR3 is TGTGCCACCAGTGATGCGGACAGGGGGTGGAGGGAGACCCAGTACTTC.

The rearrangement links TRBV28 to TRBJ2-7; 7 bases are a match to TRBD1. Germline V CDR1 and CDR2: MDHEN, SYDVKM. The length of the CDR3 is 13 residues. With V trimmed by 6 bases and J by 2 bases, 4 bases remained unmatched. CDR3 sequence: CASRVQGTYEQYF. CDR3 bases: TGTGCCAGCAGGGTACAGGGGACCTACGAGCAGTACTTC.

The rearrangement joins TRBV3-1 (or the pseudogene TRBV3-2) to TRBJ1-4; D is perhaps TRBD1 (6 bases). V was shortened by 1 base and J by 0 bases, with 9 bases between the two germline ends. The CDR3 spans 16 residues. CDR1 is LGHDT, CDR2 YNNKEL, per germline (reference sequence). The DNA for the CDR3 is TGTGCCAGCAGCCAAGCCACAGGGCCAACTAATGAAAAACTGTTTTTT. It specifies CASSQATGPTNEKLFF.

The CDR3 region is CASSETNGGNTEAFF. CDR3 nucleotides: TGTGCCAGCAGTGAGACGAACGGGGGGAACACTGAAGCTTTCTTT. V gene TRBV2 combines with J gene TRBJ1-1, with D possibly matching TRBD1 (5 bases). With 3 bases removed from V and 1 base from J, the gap between germline ends came to 12 bases. CDR1 and CDR2 from the germline V gene are SNHLY and FYNNEI. This CDR3 spans 15 amino acids. Together with reference TRBV2 and TRBJ1-1, the CDR3 gives the full variable domain: EPEVTQTPSHQVTQMGQEVILRCVPISNHLYFYWYRQILGQKVEFLVSFYNNEISEKSEIFDDQFSVERPDGSNFTLKIRSTKLEDSAMYFCASSETNGGNTEAFFGQGTRLTVV.

V usage is TRBV5-4 and J usage is TRBJ2-5; 7 bases fit TRBD2. V lost 4 bases to trimming and J lost 5 bases; unmatched junction nucleotides: 8. This CDR3 contains 14 residues. Looked up from germline, CDR1 is SGHNT and CDR2 is YYREEE (reference sequence). Here the CDR3 reads CASSSKRGGETQYF. The CDR3 region has the DNA TGTGCCAGCAGCAGTAAGCGGGGCGGGGAGACCCAGTACTTC.

The J gene is TRBJ1-6, the V gene TRBV19; TRBD1 is a possible D gene (6 bases). V gave up 7 bases and J gave up 7 bases, with 17 bases separating them. The CDR3 is 15 residues long. The germline CDR1 and CDR2 sequences are LNHDA and SQIVND (reference sequence). The CDR3 protein is CASKDGTSVNSPLHF. In DNA, the CDR3 is TGTGCCAGTAAAGATGGGACATCCGTCAATTCACCCCTCCACTTT. Combining the CDR3 with reference TRBV19 and TRBJ1-6 gives the whole variable domain DGGITQSPKYLFRKEGQNVTLSCEQNLNHDAMYWYRQDPGQGLRLIYYSQIVNDFQKGDIAEGYSVSREKKESFPLTVTSAQKNPTAFYLCASKDGTSVNSPLHFGNGTRLTVT.

V is TRBV24-1 and J is TRBJ2-3, with D maybe TRBD2 (5 bases). CDR1 KGHDR and CDR2 SFDVKD come from the germline V gene. This CDR3 contains 15 residues. The V and J ends lost 0 bases and 5 bases respectively, with 11 bases between them. DNA for the CDR3: TGTGCCACCAGTGATTTGGGGAGAGGAGAAGATACGCAGTATTTT. Translating gives CATSDLGRGEDTQYF.

This sequence joins TRBV5-5 and TRBJ2-3; TRBD1 matches 7 bases. The germline V gene has CDR1 SGHKS and CDR2 YYEKEE (reference sequence). V gave up 4 bases and J gave up 4 bases; unmatched junction bases: 3. The CDR3 sequence is 13 residues long. Written as DNA, the CDR3 is TGTGCCAGCAGCCGTGGACAGGCAGATACGCAGTATTTT. Protein sequence: CASSRGQADTQYF. Looking up the rest from reference TRBV5-5 and TRBJ2-3 gives the full variable domain: DAGVTQSPTHLIKTRGQQVTLRCSPISGHKSVSWYQQVLGQGPQFIFQYYEKEERGRGNFPDRFSARQFPNYSSELNVNALLLGDSALYLCASSRGQADTQYFGPGTRLTVL.

V and J are TRBV21-1 and TRBJ1-6; the listed D gene, TRBD1, was not tested against the DNA. TRBV21-1 is a pseudogene locus. The CDR3 extends over 14 amino acids. Here the CDR3 DNA reads TGTGCCAGCAGCAGGACAGGGGGGTATTCACCCCTCCACTTT. Protein: CASSRTGGYSPLHF.

The chain is built from TRBV5-1 and TRBJ1-1; 8 bases fit TRBD1. This CDR3 has 15 amino acids. Looked up from germline, CDR1 is SGHRS and CDR2 is YFSETQ. With 3 bases clipped from V and 6 bases from J, the junction kept 10 bases outside the gene matches. CDR3 sequence: CASSSLGQENAEAFF. CDR3 nucleotides: TGCGCCAGCAGCTCCCTGGGACAGGAGAATGCTGAAGCTTTCTTT.

The V and J genes are TRBV5-1 and TRBJ2-1; 8 bases agree with TRBD2. The CDR3 sequence is 15 residues long. V was clipped by 4 bases and J by 6 bases; unmatched bases: 9. Germline V gives CDR1 SGHRS, CDR2 YFSETQ. DNA for the CDR3: TGCGCCAGCAGCCCCGAGGGACTAGAGTTCAATGAGCAGTTCTTC. Its translation is CASSPEGLEFNEQFF.

The chain recombines TRBV5-1 with TRBJ2-2; 10 bases align to TRBD2. The length of the CDR3 is 17 residues. Trimming removed 1 base from V and 6 bases from J; junction bases left unmatched: 9. The germline gives CDR1 SGHRS, CDR2 YFSETQ. The CDR3 loop reads CASSLLPSGGAPGELFF. In DNA, the CDR3 is TGCGCCAGCAGCTTGTTGCCAAGCGGGGGGGCCCCCGGGGAGCTGTTTTTT. Drawing the rest from reference TRBV5-1 and TRBJ2-2, the complete variable domain is KAGVTQTPRYLIKTRGQQVTLSCSPISGHRSVSWYQQTPGQGLQFLFEYFSETQRNKGNFPGRFSGRQFSNSRSEMNVSTLELGDSALYLCASSLLPSGGAPGELFFGEGSRLTVL.

The chain employs TRBV24-1 and TRBJ1-2; perhaps TRBD1 as D (5 bases). Trimming took 3 bases from V and 1 from J, leaving 8 bases between them. Germline V gives CDR1 KGHDR, CDR2 SFDVKD. The CDR3 runs 14 residues. The CDR3 nucleotides read TGTGCCACCAGTGATCCGACAGTTAACTATGGCTACACCTTC. Translation gives CATSDPTVNYGYTF.

The chain recombines TRBV29-1 with TRBJ2-1; D not certain. The CDR3 length is 12 residues. V was pared by 4 bases and J by 6 bases, with 10 bases between. CDR1 and CDR2 (germline): SQVTM, ANQGSEA. CDR3 protein: CSVVVLSNEQFF. CDR3 nucleotides: TGCAGCGTTGTGGTTTTGAGCAATGAGCAGTTCTTC.

For this clone: No conserved phenylalanine or tryptophan ends this CDR3, so it is likely a read error. It is unclear where the CDR3 begins or ends on the DNA, so no DNA is shown, and the CDR3 is as TCRdb lists it. The V gene is TRBV5-6, the J gene TRBJ1-1; TRBD1, the table's D call, was not compared with the DNA. The CDR3 totals 12 residues, both ends included. The V gene's germline CDR1 is SGHDT and CDR2 YYEEEE. CDR3 sequence: CASSLGRDTQCV.